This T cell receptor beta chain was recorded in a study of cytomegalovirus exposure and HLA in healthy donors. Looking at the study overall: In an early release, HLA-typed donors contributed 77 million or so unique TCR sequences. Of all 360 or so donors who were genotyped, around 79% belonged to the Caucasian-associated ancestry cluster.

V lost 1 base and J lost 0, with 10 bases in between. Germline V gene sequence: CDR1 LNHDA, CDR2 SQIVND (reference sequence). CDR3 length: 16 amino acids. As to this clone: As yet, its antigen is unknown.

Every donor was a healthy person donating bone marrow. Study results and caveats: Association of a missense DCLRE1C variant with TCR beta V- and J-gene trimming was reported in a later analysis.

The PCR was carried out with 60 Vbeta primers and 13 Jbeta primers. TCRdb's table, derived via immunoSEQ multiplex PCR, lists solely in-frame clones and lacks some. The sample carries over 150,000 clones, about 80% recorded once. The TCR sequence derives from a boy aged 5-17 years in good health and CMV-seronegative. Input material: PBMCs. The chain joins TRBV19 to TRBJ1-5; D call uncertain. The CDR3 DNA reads TGTGCCAGTAGTATAGGAGCGGGGTATAGCAATCAGCCCCAGCATTTT. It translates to CASSIGAGYSNQPQHF.